The clone carrying this TCR beta chain showed up just a few times. These data come from a study of T-cell reconstitution after alpha-beta-depleted transplantation in children. Trimming left V 0 bases short and J 7 bases short, with 19 bases between. CDR3 length: 16 amino acids. The V gene's germline CDR1 is DFQATT and CDR2 SNEGSKA (reference sequence). It was with unique molecular identifiers that the TCRbeta library was prepared. TCRdb re-analysed the PCR reads in MiXCR, keeping a single row per CDR3 protein. In the table there are roughly 160,000 distinct CDR3 sequences, roughly 10% of which are singletons.

The starting material was PBMCs, obtained before TCRalphabeta/CD19-depleted stem cell transplant. V gene TRBV20-1 combines with J gene TRBJ2-1, with D possibly being TRBD1 or TRBD2 (6 bases each). The sequence came from a boy aged 2 to 10 with acute myeloid leukemia, due to receive a stem cell transplant. Here the CDR3 reads CSARDQGRRRGNEQFF. The CDR3 nucleotides are TGCAGTGCTAGAGATCAGGGGCGAAGGCGGGGAAATGAGCAGTTCTTC.